The 21 T cell receptor beta chains below were found in one sample sequenced in a study of blood T cell repertoires in COVID-19. Using immunoSEQ multiplex PCR, the repertoire was profiled, and TCRdb retains in-frame clones only, with some absent. The table has roughly 320,000 clones, around nine tenths seen once. Sample: PBMCs or T cells enriched from blood (not recorded which). All receptors derive from a woman aged 25 to 45 who had been exposed to COVID-19.

This chain's CDR3 is CASSKGLAGVNLTGELFF. DNA of the CDR3: TGTGCCAGCAGCAAGGGACTAGCGGGAGTTAATCTCACCGGGGAGCTGTTTTTT. The chain recombines TRBV3-1 (or the pseudogene TRBV3-2) with TRBJ2-2; TRBD2 agrees at 14 bases. The CDR3 extends over 18 amino acids. Germline V CDR1 and CDR2: LGHDT, YNNKEL (reference sequence). With 5 bases clipped from V and 4 bases from J, the junction kept 9 bases outside the gene matches.

The chain joins TRBV27 to TRBJ1-5; 9 nucleotides align to TRBD1. V was pared by 6 bases and J by 7 bases, with 7 bases of the junction left unmatched. The CDR3 runs 14 residues. Germline V lookup: CDR1 MNHEY, CDR2 SMNVEV (reference sequence). CDR3 region: CASRSGTGYQPQHF. The CDR3 region has the DNA TGTGCCAGCAGATCCGGGACAGGGTACCAGCCCCAGCATTTT.

The CDR3 loop reads CASRQGSGAWPQHF. The CDR3 DNA is TGTGCCAGCAGACAGGGTTCTGGTGCGTGGCCCCAGCATTTT. The chain has TRBV27 and TRBJ1-5; D might be TRBD1 (6 bases). V lost 6 bases and J lost 9, with 18 bases in between. The CDR3 is 14 amino acids. Germline CDR1 MNHEY, CDR2 SMNVEV (reference sequence).

The chain couples TRBV3-1 (or the pseudogene TRBV3-2) to TRBJ2-7; D may be TRBD1 (5 bases). The germline CDR1 and CDR2 sequences are LGHDT and YNNKEL (reference sequence). Trimming shortened V by 3 bases and J by 0 bases, and 12 bases separated the two germline ends. CDR3 length equals 15 residues. The CDR3 here is CASSQGLLPSYEQYF. The CDR3 DNA sequence: TGTGCCAGCAGCCAGGGGCTCCTCCCCTCCTACGAGCAGTACTTC.

This chain connects TRBV6-2 or TRBV6-3 to TRBJ1-2; a possible D gene is TRBD1 (5 bases). V was pared by 5 bases and J by 4 bases, with 17 bases between. Germline V lookup: CDR1 MNHEY, CDR2 SVGEGT. This CDR3 spans 15 amino acids. The CDR3 spells CASSARAGRLYGYTF. CDR3 coding DNA: TGTGCCAGCAGTGCCAGAGCGGGACGGCTCTATGGCTACACCTTC.

The CDR3 DNA sequence: TGTGCCAGCAGCATCAAGGGGACAGGTCTAGCCAAAAACATTCAGTACTTC. This translates into CASSIKGTGLAKNIQYF. The rearrangement uses TRBV7-2 and TRBJ2-4; TRBD1 aligns across 8 bases. The germline V gene has CDR1 SGHTA and CDR2 FQGNSA. V was pared by 5 bases and J by 0 bases, with 9 bases of the junction left unmatched. This CDR3 is 17 amino acids long.

J is TRBJ2-7 and V is TRBV5-6, with 9 bases lining up with TRBD1. The CDR3 totals 15 residues. CDR1 and CDR2 from the germline V gene are SGHDT and YYEEEE. J was trimmed by 5 bases and V by 1 base; bases with no gene match: 7. The CDR3 nucleotides read TGTGCCAGCAGCTTGCGGGGGACAGGGTTCGACGAGCAGTACTTC. Its protein is CASSLRGTGFDEQYF.

The gene calls are TRBV7-7 and TRBJ2-2; 9 bases agree with TRBD2. Germline V CDR1 and CDR2: SSHAT, FNYEAQ (reference sequence). V trimming: 5 bases; J trimming: 7 bases; junction bases outside the gene matches: 14. The CDR3 covers 17 residues. The CDR3 region is CASSPLYSGGLIGELFF. CDR3 coding DNA: TGTGCCAGCAGCCCCCTATATAGCGGGGGCTTAATCGGGGAGCTGTTTTTT. Combining the CDR3 with reference TRBV7-7 and TRBJ2-2 gives the whole variable domain GAGVSQSPRYKVTKRGQDVTLRCDPISSHATLYWYQQALGQGPEFLTYFNYEAQPDKSGLPSDRFSAERPEGSISTLTIQRTEQRDSAMYRCASSPLYSGGLIGELFFGEGSRLTVL.

The gene calls are TRBV18 and TRBJ2-4; TRBD2 aligns across 9 bases. The CDR3 length is 21 residues. With 2 bases clipped from V and 4 bases from J, the junction kept 21 bases outside the gene matches. The germline CDR1 and CDR2 sequences are KGHSH and LQKENI. CDR3 protein: CASSPGGLPRLSGGPKNIQYF. CDR3 coding DNA: TGTGCCAGCTCACCAGGGGGGTTACCCCGCTTGAGCGGGGGGCCAAAAAACATTCAGTACTTC.

The rearrangement joins TRBV7-9 to TRBJ1-2, with D maybe TRBD1 (5 bases). Germline loops: CDR1 SEHNR, CDR2 FQNEAQ (reference sequence). The CDR3 is 15 residues long. Trimming took 1 base from V and 6 from J, leaving 15 bases between them. This CDR3 is CASSLGAGNKDGYTF. For the CDR3, the DNA is TGTGCCAGCAGCTTAGGCGCAGGGAATAAGGATGGCTACACCTTC.

The rearrangement joins TRBV5-1 to TRBJ1-3, with 8 bases aligning to TRBD1. The V gene end was trimmed by 3 bases and the J gene end by 4 bases; junction bases not matched to a gene: 0. Germline V gene lookup returns CDR1 SGHRS and CDR2 YFSETQ. The length of the CDR3 is 13 residues. The CDR3, as DNA: TGCGCCAGCAGCTGGGACAGGGGAAACACCATATATTTT. Protein sequence: CASSWDRGNTIYF.

The chain couples TRBV10-1 to TRBJ1-1; TRBD1 matches at 10 bases. From germline, CDR1 is WNHNN and CDR2 SYGVQD (reference sequence). The CDR3 extends over 15 amino acids. Trimming took 10 bases from V and 2 from J; bases not matched to a gene: 10. CDR3 protein: CATPTGTGANTEAFF. In nucleotides, the CDR3 is TGCGCCACCCCGACCGGGACAGGGGCTAACACTGAAGCTTTCTTT.

V gene TRBV27 combines with J gene TRBJ2-5; tentative D call: TRBD2 (7 bases). CDR3 length equals 16 residues. From germline, CDR1 is MNHEY and CDR2 SMNVEV (reference sequence). The germline V and J ends were trimmed by 7 bases and 5 bases, with 23 bases remaining between them. CDR3: CASMGIRSGRGETQYF. The DNA of the CDR3 is TGTGCCAGCATGGGAATACGATCTGGGAGGGGGGAGACCCAGTACTTC.

The table lists this clone with a count of one. This chain links TRBV5-4 with TRBJ2-1; 7 nucleotides line up with TRBD1. Germline V gene sequence: CDR1 SGHNT, CDR2 YYREEE (reference sequence). The V segment lost 2 bases and the J segment 0 bases; nucleotides outside the gene matches: 5. The CDR3 covers 16 residues. CDR3 bases: TGTGCCAGCAGCTTTTCCAGGGGGAGCTCCTACAATGAGCAGTTCTTC. Encoded protein: CASSFSRGSSYNEQFF.

The chain uses TRBV24-1 and TRBJ1-5, with 7 bases fitting TRBD1. CDR1 KGHDR and CDR2 SFDVKD come from the germline V gene. Trimming cost V 4 bases and J 7 bases; bases outside gene matches: 6. The CDR3 has 14 amino acids. CDR3 loop: CATSENRGIQPQHF. The DNA of the CDR3 is TGTGCCACCAGTGAGAACAGGGGTATACAGCCCCAGCATTTT.

This clone was picked up one time. The V gene is TRBV5-1, the J gene TRBJ1-4, with a possible D match to TRBD1 (6 bases). Germline CDR1 and CDR2: SGHRS and YFSETQ. The CDR3 has 14 amino acids. V gave up 4 bases and J gave up 7 bases, with 14 bases separating them. This CDR3 is CASSPGGGGEKLFF. The DNA for the CDR3 is TGCGCCAGCAGCCCTGGGGGCGGCGGTGAAAAACTGTTTTTT. The variable domain in full, completed from reference TRBV5-1 and TRBJ1-4, reads KAGVTQTPRYLIKTRGQQVTLSCSPISGHRSVSWYQQTPGQGLQFLFEYFSETQRNKGNFPGRFSGRQFSNSRSEMNVSTLELGDSALYLCASSPGGGGEKLFFGSGTQLSVL.

This clone has just one count. The V and J genes are TRBV2 and TRBJ1-1; 10 bases agree with TRBD1. CDR3 length: 17 residues. Unmatched junction bases numbered 10, after V lost 5 bases and J lost 1 base. CDR1 and CDR2 from the germline V gene are SNHLY and FYNNEI. The CDR3 DNA follows: TGTGCCAGCAGTATAGCGGGACAGGGGTTTAGGAACACTGAAGCTTTCTTT. This translates into CASSIAGQGFRNTEAFF.

The chain carries TRBV27 and TRBJ2-3, with D unresolved. V lost 3 bases and J 3 bases, leaving 7 bases between the germline ends. The CDR3 has 13 amino acids. From germline, CDR1 is MNHEY and CDR2 SMNVEV (reference sequence). The CDR3 coding sequence is TGTGCCAGCAGTTTTGAGGTGACAGATACGCAGTATTTT. Its translation: CASSFEVTDTQYF.

This clone was detected only once. This chain joins TRBV7-2 and TRBJ1-2; 9 bases are a match to TRBD1. Trimming removed 5 bases from V and 7 bases from J; junction bases left unmatched: 8. The CDR3 is 14 amino acids. Germline CDR1 SGHTA, CDR2 FQGNSA. This CDR3 reads CASSPGTGIGGYTF. CDR3 sequence (DNA): TGTGCCAGCAGCCCTGGGACAGGGATAGGTGGCTACACCTTC.

CDR3 nucleotides: TGTGCCAGCAGTACGGGACAGGGAGGGTCCTACAATGAGCAGTTCTTC. It specifies CASSTGQGGSYNEQFF. The genes are TRBV2 and TRBJ2-1; 9 positions agree with TRBD1. The germline V gene has CDR1 SNHLY and CDR2 FYNNEI. This CDR3 comprises 16 residues. The V gene end was trimmed by 5 bases and the J gene end by 1 base; junction bases not matched to a gene: 6.

The DNA for the CDR3 is TGTGCCATCAGTGATGAGGAGGGTTACTACAATGAGCAGTTCTTC. Translation gives CAISDEEGYYNEQFF. The rearrangement joins TRBV10-3 to TRBJ2-1, with D perhaps TRBD2 (6 bases). Trimming left V 3 bases short and J 3 bases short, with 12 bases between. The CDR3 extends over 15 amino acids. CDR1 is ENHRY, CDR2 SYGVKD, per germline.